Given below is one T cell receptor beta chain in context. Antigen unknown. The sample belongs to a study of T cell responses to AZD1222 COVID-19 vaccine. Points from the study as a whole: The number of AZD1222 recipients seropositive at baseline was only five or six. Donor demographics were predominantly white British with a female majority; clonal diversity may be underestimated. Dominant at 160-218 and 743-854, vaccine-associated CD4 TCRs also spanned spike.

The V gene end was trimmed by 5 bases and the J gene end by 5 bases; junction bases not matched to a gene: 10. The CDR3 is made up of 15 amino acids. Per the germline V gene, CDR1 is KGHDR and CDR2 is SFDVKD. TCRdb's table, derived via immunoSEQ multiplex PCR, lists solely in-frame clones and lacks some. Among 200,000 to 250,000 clones listed, around 94% were seen once. This chain connects TRBV24-1 to TRBJ2-5; 7 bases align to TRBD2. The input for sequencing was peripheral blood, taken 28 days after the second dose of the MenACWY control vaccine. The sequence came from an adult who received the MenACWY meningococcal vaccine as a control. The CDR3 DNA sequence: TGTGCCACCAGTGGTGGGAGGGCCACTTGGGAGACCCAGTACTTC. Residues: CATSGGRATWETQYF.